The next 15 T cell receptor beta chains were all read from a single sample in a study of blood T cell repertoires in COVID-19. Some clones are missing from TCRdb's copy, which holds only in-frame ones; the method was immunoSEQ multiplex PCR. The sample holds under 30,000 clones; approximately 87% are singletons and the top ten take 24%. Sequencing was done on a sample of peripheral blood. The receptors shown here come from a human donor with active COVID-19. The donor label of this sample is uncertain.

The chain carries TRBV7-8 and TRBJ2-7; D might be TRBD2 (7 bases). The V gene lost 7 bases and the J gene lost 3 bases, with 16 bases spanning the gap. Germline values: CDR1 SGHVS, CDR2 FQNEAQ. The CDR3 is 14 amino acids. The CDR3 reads CASNEGGYYYEQYF. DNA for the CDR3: TGTGCCAGCAACGAGGGGGGGTACTACTACGAGCAGTACTTC.

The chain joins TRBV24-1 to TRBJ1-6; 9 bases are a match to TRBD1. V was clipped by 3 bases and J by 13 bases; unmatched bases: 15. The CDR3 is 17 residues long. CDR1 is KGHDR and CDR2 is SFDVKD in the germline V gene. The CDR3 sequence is CATSDGLPGQGSLPLHF. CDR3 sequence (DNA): TGTGCCACCAGTGATGGATTACCGGGACAGGGCAGCCTGCCCCTCCACTTT.

Here the CDR3 DNA reads TGTGCCAGCAGCATGGGGACTAGCGGGAGATACGAGCAGTACTTC. This codes for CASSMGTSGRYEQYF. This rearrangement joins TRBV6-6 to TRBJ2-7; 14 nucleotides agree with TRBD2. The CDR3 is 15 amino acids. The V and J ends lost 6 bases and 4 bases, in that order; junction bases with no gene match: 5. Germline V gene sequence: CDR1 MNHNY, CDR2 SVGAGI (reference sequence).

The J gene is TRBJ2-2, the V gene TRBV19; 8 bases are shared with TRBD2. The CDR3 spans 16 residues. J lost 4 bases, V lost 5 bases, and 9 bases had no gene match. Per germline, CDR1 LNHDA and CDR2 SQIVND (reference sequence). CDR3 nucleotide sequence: TGTGCCAGTAGTGGGCGGGGACTAGGGCCCACCGGGGAGCTGTTTTTT. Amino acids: CASSGRGLGPTGELFF.

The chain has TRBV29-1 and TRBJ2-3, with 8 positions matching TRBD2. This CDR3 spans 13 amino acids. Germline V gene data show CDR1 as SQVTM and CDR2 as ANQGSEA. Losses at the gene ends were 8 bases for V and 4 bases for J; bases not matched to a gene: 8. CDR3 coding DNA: TGCAGCCTTCGGGAGGGGGGTTCAGATACGCAGTATTTT. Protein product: CSLREGGSDTQYF.

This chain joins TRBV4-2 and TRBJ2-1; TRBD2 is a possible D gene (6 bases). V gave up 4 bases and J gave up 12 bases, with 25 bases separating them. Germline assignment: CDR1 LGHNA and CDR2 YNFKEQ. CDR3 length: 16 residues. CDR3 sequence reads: CASSPLQGTSIWGQFF. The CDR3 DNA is TGTGCCAGCAGCCCCCTACAAGGGACTTCGATCTGGGGGCAGTTCTTC.

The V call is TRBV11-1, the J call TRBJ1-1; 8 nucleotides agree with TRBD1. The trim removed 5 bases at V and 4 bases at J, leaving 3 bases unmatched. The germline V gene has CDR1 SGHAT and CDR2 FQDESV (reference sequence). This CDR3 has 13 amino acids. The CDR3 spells CASSRDRGTEAFF. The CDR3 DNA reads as TGTGCCAGCAGCCGAGACAGGGGCACTGAAGCTTTCTTT.

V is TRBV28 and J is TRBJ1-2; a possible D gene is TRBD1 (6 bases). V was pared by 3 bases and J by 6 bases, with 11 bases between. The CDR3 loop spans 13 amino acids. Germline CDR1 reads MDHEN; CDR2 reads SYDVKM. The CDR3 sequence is CASSFRRGNGYTF. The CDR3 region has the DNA TGTGCCAGCAGTTTCCGCAGGGGCAATGGCTACACCTTC.

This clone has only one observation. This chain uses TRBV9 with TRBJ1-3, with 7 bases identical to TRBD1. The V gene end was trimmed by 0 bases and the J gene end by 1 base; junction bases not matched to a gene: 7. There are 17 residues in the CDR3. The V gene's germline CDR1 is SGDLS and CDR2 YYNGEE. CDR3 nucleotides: TGTGCCAGCAGCGTAGATCCAGGGGGTTCGTCTGGAAACACCATATATTTT. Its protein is CASSVDPGGSSGNTIYF.

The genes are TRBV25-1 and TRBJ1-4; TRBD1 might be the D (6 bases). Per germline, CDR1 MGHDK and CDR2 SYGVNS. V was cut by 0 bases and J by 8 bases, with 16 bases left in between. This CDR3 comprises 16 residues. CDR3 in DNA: TGTGCCAGCAGTGAATATAGTGTTGGGGGCGGGGAAAAACTGTTTTTT. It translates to CASSEYSVGGGEKLFF.

CDR3 sequence reads: CASSQSSGAWSNEQFF. The CDR3 DNA reads TGCGCCAGCAGTCAATCGTCAGGGGCCTGGAGCAATGAGCAGTTCTTC. The genes are TRBV23-1 and TRBJ2-1; D is possibly TRBD1 (6 bases). TRBV23-1 is labeled an ORF, and its function is uncertain. The CDR3 length is 16 residues. The V end was cut by 0 bases, the J end by 6 bases, with 15 bases between.

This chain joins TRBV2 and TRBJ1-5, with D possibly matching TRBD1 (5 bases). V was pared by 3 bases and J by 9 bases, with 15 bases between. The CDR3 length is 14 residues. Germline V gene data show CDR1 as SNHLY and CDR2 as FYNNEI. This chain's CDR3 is CASSDRGRGGPQHF. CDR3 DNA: TGTGCCAGCAGTGACCGCGGAAGGGGAGGGCCCCAGCATTTT.

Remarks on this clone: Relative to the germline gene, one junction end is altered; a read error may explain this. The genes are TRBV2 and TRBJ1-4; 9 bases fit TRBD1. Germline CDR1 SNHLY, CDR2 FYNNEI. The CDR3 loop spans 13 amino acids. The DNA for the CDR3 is TGTGCCAGCAGTGACCGGACAGGGGTGTCTATAGGTTTT. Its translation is CASSDRTGVSIGF.

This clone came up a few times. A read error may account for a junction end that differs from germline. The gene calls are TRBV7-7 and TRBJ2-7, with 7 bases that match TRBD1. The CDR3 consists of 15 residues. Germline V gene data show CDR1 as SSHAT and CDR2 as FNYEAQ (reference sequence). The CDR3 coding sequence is TGTGCTAGCAGCTTAGGGGCAGGGGGTAACTACGAGCAGTACTTC. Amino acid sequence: CASSLGAGGNYEQYF.

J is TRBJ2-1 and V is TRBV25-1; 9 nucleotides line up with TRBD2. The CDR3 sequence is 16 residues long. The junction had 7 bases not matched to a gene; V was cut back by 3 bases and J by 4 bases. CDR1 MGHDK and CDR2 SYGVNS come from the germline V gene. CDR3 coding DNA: TGTGCCAGCAGTGATTACGCGGGGGGGGAATACAATGAGCAGTTCTTC. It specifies CASSDYAGGEYNEQFF.